This TCR beta chain was observed in a study of regulatory T cells in long-lasting Graves disease (dated by TCRdb to about 2021). A note on the overall study: In the newly diagnosed Graves' disease group, patients had been taking antithyroid drugs for less than 3 months. Persistent Graves' disease patients were compared with newly diagnosed Graves' disease patients by peripheral blood TCR sequencing and RNA sequencing. The study was registered as a clinical trial and conducted in China. A total of 33 samples were covered by TCR sequencing, comprising roughly 13 persistent and around 20 newly diagnosed Graves' disease patients. What the research found in general, with its limitations: Sequencing and analysis were restricted to the TCR beta chain. More public clonotypes were shared among persistent patients (roughly 2,700) than among newly diagnosed patients (966). Because the primary lesion, thyroid tissue, could not be accessed, the study looked at peripheral blood alone. Persistent disease showed preferential use of TRBV28, TRBJ1-2 and TRBJ2-5, whereas newly diagnosed disease favored TRBV20-1 and TRBJ2-1. As a limitation, the authors acknowledged that the small sample size may reduce accuracy. Compared with newly diagnosed patients, persistent Graves' disease patients had lower TCR Shannon entropy and fewer highly expanded clones, which suggests clonal expansion.

CDR1 is given as SGHTA and CDR2 as FQGNSA, both from the germline V gene. From its cysteine to its phenylalanine, the CDR3 spans 17 amino acids. CDR3 DNA only is kept here, 51 bases in frame from base 1. V loses 5 bases at its end and J loses 3 bases; junction bases beyond the gene matches: 9. This clonotype has a handful of counts. It has no known antigen specificity. Base qualities are not at hand, and no much larger clone is one base apart. In the paper's terms, the time point label means: newly diagnosed GD, antithyroid drugs for less than 3 months. For both TCR sequencing and RNA sequencing, RNA was extracted from PBMCs using TRIzol. The diagnosis of Graves' disease was made according to American Thyroid Association guidelines. Patients were recruited from an endocrinology department in Xi'an, China. Each patient gave 8.5 to 9.5 milliliters of peripheral blood, collected in an EDTA anticoagulant tube. PBMCs were isolated by Ficoll Paque Plus density gradient separation without further T cell sorting. An Agilent 2100 Bioanalyzer and agarose gel were used to assess RNA quality, and a NanoDrop 2000 was used to measure RNA concentration.

Library generation was performed with multiplex PCR. The listed sequencing device is Illumina HiSeq 4000. CDR3 regions were amplified by Arm-PCR with iRepertoire HTBI primers to construct TCR beta libraries. Before sequencing, the PCR products went through gel purification. Per the original workflow: Gene usage analysis of CDR3 amino acid clonotypes relied on the approximately 60 TRBV and over 13 TRBJ segments identified across samples. COPE and FqMerger were used to merge the filtered high-quality paired reads into contigs. BLAST was used to align contigs to IMGT TRBV, TRBD and TRBJ reference genes, and CDR3 was defined according to IMGT. Any clonotype with a frequency above 0.1% was classified as a highly expanded clone. Repertoire diversity was measured by Shannon entropy, and V-J evenness by the Gini coefficient. Clonotypes shared by more than one individual were considered public. TCRdb reanalyzed the raw reads on its own, using fastp at Q25 for trimming and MiXCR for clone calling, and kept in-frame beta chains. Identical CDR3 proteins give one entry, which carries the most common genes and DNA. It is TCRdb's table, rather than the study itself, that gives the V and J calls and clone size. The sample table lists about half a million distinct CDR3 sequences, about 11% of them with a count of one. Of the sample, roughly 8.2% is held by the ten largest clones.

These same records also appear under a second study, on T cells in Graves' hyperthyroidism and ophthalmopathy. The second study, in turn, reports: Stable Graves' hyperthyroidism was defined as the absence of progression to ophthalmopathy over 18 months of follow-up. Hyperthyroidism patients were newly diagnosed, had a disease duration of under 2 months, and were aged 18 to 65 years. Exclusion was applied to patients with uncontrolled infections, other autoimmune diseases, pregnancy or lactation. Diagnoses relied on clinical symptoms, serum thyroxine and TRAb, thyroid ultrasound and orbital computed tomography. For the first round of RT-PCR on the TCR CDR3, the HTBI primer set was used together with the Qiagen OneStep RT-PCR kit. Most expanded thyroid clonotypes (frequency above 0.001) were also detected in blood, suggesting blood repertoires may reflect thyroid immune responses. A 13 V-J signature model separated ophthalmopathy from stable hyperthyroidism, with about 90% sensitivity and 81% to 82% specificity in cross-validation and 80%/75% in testing. In validation, the model predicted progression to ophthalmopathy a median of 6.5 months before onset, with roughly 71% sensitivity and just under 75% specificity. TCR V-J signatures able to tell the groups apart were searched for in a discovery cohort of 90 to 100 patients, of whom roughly 42 had Graves' ophthalmopathy and 55 to 65 had stable Graves' hyperthyroidism. Prospective prediction of ophthalmopathy was tested in an independent validation cohort consisting of 18 hyperthyroidism patients and some 17 patients who later progressed to ophthalmopathy. The approximately 95 discovery patients were divided at random into training and test sets in a 7:3 ratio. Thyroid tissue and blood T-cell repertoires from about 6 Graves' hyperthyroidism patients were also compared in the study. After blood sampling, hyperthyroidism patients were treated with methimazole at a starting dose of 30 mg daily, and ophthalmopathy patients were treated with high-dose intravenous methylprednisolone. Libraries were constructed in a second round of multiplex PCR, after which size selection and purification were carried out. Paired-end sequencing of the libraries was performed with 100 bp reads on an Illumina HiSeq2000. SOAPnuke was used to process the raw data, with reads discarded if the reads contained adapters or uncalled bases, had a mean Phred below 15, or lacked an exact constant-primer or identifier match. COPE v1.2.5 was used to merge the high-quality paired reads, and each unique nucleotide sequence was defined as a clonotype. Clonotypes were aligned to IMGT TRBV, TRBD and TRBJ reference segments using MiTCR v1.1. Only V-J combinations with frequency above 0.0001, covering 98% to 99.2% of repertoires, were analysed. A TCS score was defined as the ratio of F50 (clonal expansion) to E x V (chaos), with BLOSUM62-based TCRdist applied between CDR3 peptides within each V-J. Welch's t-statistics and random forest reduced just over 500 V-J features to about 13, which were used in a naive Bayes classifier (R e1071). No statistical method was used to fix the sample size in advance, and group allocation was not hidden from the investigators. According to the paper, TCR Vbeta CDR3 sequencing was carried out on some 140 peripheral blood samples, which came from over 40 ophthalmopathy, around 74 hyperthyroidism and roughly 17 progressor patients.

The chain is made from TRBV7-2 and TRBJ2-1, with 11 middle bases fitting TRBD2. This clonotype was sampled from a woman aged 30 to 39 with Graves disease. Donor details come from another sample of the same person, matched by shared clones. The sequencing here drew on peripheral blood mononuclear cells (PBMCs), taken at new diagnosis, from a patient treated with antithyroid drugs. CDR3 loop: CASSLGSGRAIYNEQFF. The nucleotide sequence reads TGTGCCAGCAGCCTGGGTAGCGGGAGGGCGATCTACAATGAGCAGTTCTTC.